These T cell receptor beta chains were read from a single sample in a study of Ad26.COV2.S vaccination and SARS-CoV-2 variants. The method was immunoSEQ multiplex PCR; TCRdb's version includes in-frame clones alone and lacks a portion of them. Among about 350,000 clones listed, about 88% were seen once. Specimen: peripheral blood, collected in a trial of Ad26.COV2.S vaccine versus placebo. The receptors derive from a person aged 18 to 65 who received the Ad26.COV2.S COVID-19 vaccine or a placebo. CDR3s include the opening cysteine and the closing phenylalanine or tryptophan. D genes are given only for firm matches. A row's size may be missing; if present it is once, few, many or a size class.

clone_size: .
j_call: TRBJ1-4
d_call: TRBD1
v_call: TRBV30
cdr3_nt: TGTGCCTGGGCAGGGGGTTTTAATGAAAAACTGTTTTTT
cdr3_aa: CAWAGGFNEKLFF

clone_size: .
j_call: TRBJ1-2
d_call: .
v_call: TRBV5-6
cdr3_nt: TGTGCCAGCAGCAGGGACCGAAGCAACTATGGCTACACCTTC
cdr3_aa: CASSRDRSNYGYTF

clone_size: .
j_call: TRBJ2-7
d_call: .
v_call: TRBV7-9
cdr3_nt: TGTGCCAGCAGTTTTTTTTCCGGGGAGGGGGCTTCCTACGAGCAGTACTTC
cdr3_aa: CASSFFSGEGASYEQYF

clone_size: once
j_call: TRBJ2-5
d_call: TRBD1
v_call: TRBV9
cdr3_nt: TGTGCCAGCAGCCCAGACAGGGCACCGTCGGAGACCCAGTACTTC
cdr3_aa: CASSPDRAPSETQYF

clone_size: .
j_call: TRBJ2-5
d_call: .
v_call: TRBV2
cdr3_nt: TGTGCCAGCAGCCAGGATAGGTTGGCGGGACCAGCGGGCACCCAGTACTTC
cdr3_aa: CASSQDRLAGPAGTQYF

clone_size: .
j_call: TRBJ1-6
d_call: .
v_call: TRBV4-3
cdr3_nt: TGCGCCAGCAGCCAAGATCCCCCCCGAGGGATGAATTCACCCCTCCACTTT
cdr3_aa: CASSQDPPRGMNSPLHF

clone_size: .
j_call: TRBJ2-2
d_call: .
v_call: TRBV29-1
cdr3_nt: TGCAGCGTCGCCGAGACTCGCACCGGGGAGCTGTTTTTT
cdr3_aa: CSVAETRTGELFF

clone_size: .
j_call: TRBJ2-3
d_call: TRBD2
v_call: TRBV7-3
cdr3_nt: TGTGCCAGCTCCCGGGAAGCGGGAGTGAGTACGCAGTATTTT
cdr3_aa: CASSREAGVSTQYF

clone_size: .
j_call: TRBJ1-5
d_call: .
v_call: TRBV3-1/TRBV3-2
cdr3_nt: TGTGCCAGCAGCCAGGGTGTGAATCAGCCCCAGCATTTT
cdr3_aa: CASSQGVNQPQHF

clone_size: .
j_call: TRBJ2-2
d_call: .
v_call: TRBV5-1
cdr3_nt: TGCGCCAGCCTGGAGGGGGCGAACACCGGGGAGCTGTTTTTT
cdr3_aa: CASLEGANTGELFF

clone_size: .
j_call: TRBJ2-1
d_call: .
v_call: TRBV30
cdr3_nt: TGTGCCTGGAGCCTTGGATCCGGGTCGGAGCAGTTCTTC
cdr3_aa: CAWSLGSGSEQFF

clone_size: .
j_call: TRBJ2-1
d_call: TRBD1
v_call: TRBV29-1
cdr3_nt: TGCAGCGTTGTGGCAGGGGGCAATGAGCAGTTCTTC
cdr3_aa: CSVVAGGNEQFF

clone_size: .
j_call: TRBJ1-2
d_call: .
v_call: TRBV3-1/TRBV3-2
cdr3_nt: TGTGCCAGCAGCCAAGGCCATAACTATGGCTACACCTTC
cdr3_aa: CASSQGHNYGYTF

clone_size: .
j_call: TRBJ2-3
d_call: .
v_call: TRBV7-2
cdr3_nt: TGTGCCAGCAGCTTAGGGCCTAGGAAATCTGCGTCAGATACGCAGTATTTT
cdr3_aa: CASSLGPRKSASDTQYF

clone_size: .
j_call: TRBJ2-3
d_call: TRBD2
v_call: TRBV7-2
cdr3_nt: TGTGCCAGCATCGACGGGACTAGCGGGGGGGTCCGCCCCACAGATACGCAGTATTTT
cdr3_aa: CASIDGTSGGVRPTDTQYF

clone_size: .
j_call: TRBJ2-2
d_call: .
v_call: TRBV7-2
cdr3_nt: TGTGCCAGCAGCTTATATGGGGGGACGGGGTACACCGGGGAGCTGTTTTTT
cdr3_aa: CASSLYGGTGYTGELFF

clone_size: once
j_call: TRBJ2-1
d_call: TRBD2
v_call: TRBV6-5
cdr3_nt: TGTGCCAGCAGCGGGACTAGCAGCTACAATGAGCAGTTCTTC
cdr3_aa: CASSGTSSYNEQFF

clone_size: .
j_call: TRBJ1-3
d_call: .
v_call: TRBV5-4
cdr3_nt: TGTGCCAGCAGCTCCGAGCCGAAGGACGGGTACTCTGGAAACACCATATATTTT
cdr3_aa: CASSSEPKDGYSGNTIYF

clone_size: .
j_call: TRBJ1-1
d_call: .
v_call: TRBV19
cdr3_nt: TGTGCCAGTACCAGACGGGGGTGGACTGAAGCTTTCTTT
cdr3_aa: CASTRRGWTEAFF

clone_size: .
j_call: TRBJ2-7
d_call: TRBD2
v_call: TRBV27
cdr3_nt: TGTGCCAGCAGTTTATCCGGGACTAGCGCCCTGTACGACGAGCAGTACTTC
cdr3_aa: CASSLSGTSALYDEQYF

clone_size: .
j_call: TRBJ1-2
d_call: TRBD1
v_call: TRBV10-3
cdr3_nt: TGTGCCACCGGGACAGCAGGAGCTAACTATGGCTACACCTTC
cdr3_aa: CATGTAGANYGYTF

clone_size: .
j_call: TRBJ1-6
d_call: .
v_call: TRBV6-5
cdr3_nt: TGTGCCAGCAGTTGGAGGGGTAATCCCCTCCACTTT
cdr3_aa: CASSWRGNPLHF

clone_size: .
j_call: TRBJ1-4
d_call: TRBD1
v_call: TRBV29-1
cdr3_nt: TGCAGCGTTGGACAGGGGCTTAATGAAAAACTGTTTTTT
cdr3_aa: CSVGQGLNEKLFF

clone_size: .
j_call: TRBJ1-6
d_call: .
v_call: TRBV28
cdr3_nt: TGTGCCAGCGCCCGGACAGTAAATTCACCCCTCCACTTT
cdr3_aa: CASARTVNSPLHF

clone_size: .
j_call: TRBJ2-1
d_call: .
v_call: TRBV6-6
cdr3_nt: TGTGCCAGCACCCATCCCGCGGTGGGGGCCACGCAGTTCTTC
cdr3_aa: CASTHPAVGATQFF

clone_size: .
j_call: TRBJ2-5
d_call: .
v_call: TRBV2
cdr3_nt: TGTGCCAGCAGTGAAATGGGGGTAATTATGGGGTCCCAGTACTTC
cdr3_aa: CASSEMGVIMGSQYF

clone_size: .
j_call: TRBJ2-7
d_call: .
v_call: TRBV29-1
cdr3_nt: TGCAGCGTTGAAGAGAGCAGGGACTCCTACGAGCAGTACTTC
cdr3_aa: CSVEESRDSYEQYF

clone_size: .
j_call: TRBJ1-5
d_call: .
v_call: TRBV11-2
cdr3_nt: TGTGCCAGCAGCCCCGCGGGAGCGGGTCAGCCCCAGCATTTT
cdr3_aa: CASSPAGAGQPQHF

clone_size: .
j_call: TRBJ2-7
d_call: .
v_call: TRBV5-4
cdr3_nt: TGTGCCAGCAGCTTGGAACAGAACTGGCACTACGAGCAGTACTTC
cdr3_aa: CASSLEQNWHYEQYF

clone_size: .
j_call: TRBJ2-1
d_call: TRBD2
v_call: TRBV6-1
cdr3_nt: TGTGCCAGCAGTGAAATAGCGGGGGGTTACAATGAGCAGTTCTTC
cdr3_aa: CASSEIAGGYNEQFF

clone_size: .
j_call: TRBJ1-2
d_call: .
v_call: TRBV6-2/TRBV6-3
cdr3_nt: TGTGCCAGCAGTTCGACAGAATTGTATGGCTACACCTTC
cdr3_aa: CASSSTELYGYTF

clone_size: .
j_call: TRBJ2-2
d_call: .
v_call: TRBV10-2
cdr3_nt: TGCGCCAGCAATCGGGCCACCGTTGGATTAGCGGCAACCGGGGAGCTGTTTTTT
cdr3_aa: CASNRATVGLAATGELFF

clone_size: .
j_call: TRBJ1-1
d_call: TRBD1
v_call: TRBV10-3
cdr3_nt: TGTGCCATCAGCCCGGGACAGACGAACACTGAAGCTTTCTTT
cdr3_aa: CAISPGQTNTEAFF

clone_size: .
j_call: TRBJ1-6
d_call: TRBD1
v_call: TRBV27
cdr3_nt: TGTGCCAGCAGTAAAGGGACAGGGACGGCACCCCTCCACTTT
cdr3_aa: CASSKGTGTAPLHF

clone_size: .
j_call: TRBJ1-1
d_call: .
v_call: TRBV6-6
cdr3_nt: TGTGCCAGCACCGACAGGAACACTGAAGCTTTCTTT
cdr3_aa: CASTDRNTEAFF

clone_size: few
j_call: TRBJ1-2
d_call: TRBD1
v_call: TRBV19
cdr3_nt: TGTGCCAGTAGACCCGAGGGGGCCTATGGCTACACCTTC
cdr3_aa: CASRPEGAYGYTF

clone_size: .
j_call: TRBJ2-5
d_call: .
v_call: TRBV11-2
cdr3_nt: TGTGCCAGCAGCCCCTTCCAGATAGGGGAGACCCAGTACTTC
cdr3_aa: CASSPFQIGETQYF

clone_size: .
j_call: TRBJ2-1
d_call: .
v_call: TRBV12-3/TRBV12-4
cdr3_nt: TGTGCCAGCAGGAGGGTGAACAATGAGCAGTTCTTC
cdr3_aa: CASRRVNNEQFF

clone_size: .
j_call: TRBJ1-1
d_call: TRBD1
v_call: TRBV12-5
cdr3_nt: TGTGCTAGTGGTTCAGGGGGGGATTTCACTGAAGCTTTCTTT
cdr3_aa: CASGSGGDFTEAFF

clone_size: .
j_call: TRBJ2-7
d_call: .
v_call: TRBV5-1
cdr3_nt: TGCGCCAGCAGCTTGGGGTCCATCTCCTACGAGCAGTACTTC
cdr3_aa: CASSLGSISYEQYF

clone_size: .
j_call: TRBJ1-1
d_call: .
v_call: TRBV6-5
cdr3_nt: TGTGCCAGCAGCCCCCTCGGCCAGAACACTGAAGCTTTCTTT
cdr3_aa: CASSPLGQNTEAFF

clone_size: .
j_call: TRBJ1-6
d_call: TRBD1
v_call: TRBV30
cdr3_nt: TGTGCCTGGAGGACGACAGGGTGGCGGTCACCCCTCCACTTT
cdr3_aa: CAWRTTGWRSPLHF